Following are 19 T cell receptor beta chains from one sample sequenced in a study of post-analysis software for immune sequencing data. The study's findings and limits: Controls showed lower frequencies than patients for five TRBV segments, and TRBV5-6, TRBV5-1 and TRBV20-1 were among these.

No antigen is known for these receptors. Every TCR beta cDNA library bore unique molecular identifiers. TCRdb processed the PCR reads anew with MiXCR; each CDR3 protein has one entry. Among roughly 730,000 distinct CDR3 sequences, roughly 27% were seen once, and the ten largest hold approximately 0.6%. The sequenced sample consisted of blood. All receptors derive from a girl aged 5 to 17 with multiple sclerosis.

This clonotype was detected ten times or more. The rearrangement joins TRBV6-1 to TRBJ2-1; D ambiguous. Trimming removed 2 bases at V and 9 bases at J, with 11 bases between. The CDR3 has 13 residues. Germline loops: CDR1 MNHNS, CDR2 SASEGT. This CDR3 reads CASSETWASEQFF. The DNA of the CDR3 is TGTGCCAGCAGTGAAACTTGGGCCAGTGAGCAGTTCTTC.

The rearrangement uses TRBV3-1 and TRBJ1-1, with TRBD1 identical over 9 bases. With 1 base clipped from V and 3 bases from J, the junction kept 3 bases outside the gene matches. Germline CDR1 and CDR2: LGHDT and YNNKEL (reference sequence). The CDR3 loop spans 15 amino acids. CDR3 in amino acids: CASSQGTGADTEAFF. The CDR3 nucleotides are TGTGCCAGCAGCCAAGGGACAGGGGCTGACACTGAAGCTTTCTTT.

The chain carries TRBV12-3 or TRBV12-4 and TRBJ1-2; D is perhaps TRBD1 (5 bases). There are 15 residues in the CDR3. Trimming cost V 5 bases and J 8 bases, with 21 bases left between them. The CDR3 loop reads CASSPSSGTRSGYTF. The CDR3 DNA reads TGTGCCAGCAGTCCCAGCTCCGGGACCCGTTCCGGCTACACCTTC.

This clonotype was observed many times. The chain combines TRBV7-2 with TRBJ2-1; 7 nucleotides align to TRBD2. The CDR3 contains 14 residues. In germline, CDR1 is SGHTA, CDR2 FQGNSA. Unmatched junction bases numbered 3, after V lost 1 base and J lost 6 bases. This CDR3 reads CASSLGREPNEQFF. In DNA, the CDR3 is TGTGCCAGCAGCTTAGGGCGGGAGCCCAATGAGCAGTTCTTC.

The rearrangement joins TRBV20-1 to TRBJ2-3; 8 bases line up with TRBD2. From germline, CDR1 is DFQATT and CDR2 SNEGSKA (reference sequence). The J segment lost 0 bases and the V segment lost 6 bases, leaving 17 bases of the junction unmatched. The CDR3 length is 18 residues. CDR3 nucleotide sequence: TGCAGTGCGAAGGCCTCTCGAATAGGCGGGGGGAGCACAGATACGCAGTATTTT. It specifies CSAKASRIGGGSTDTQYF.

This clonotype was observed a few times. This chain connects TRBV2 to TRBJ2-1, with 9 positions matching TRBD1. Germline assignment: CDR1 SNHLY and CDR2 FYNNEI. This CDR3 contains 13 residues. V was clipped by 7 bases and J by 9 bases; unmatched bases: 7. The CDR3 coding sequence is TGTGCCAGCATTCTGACAGGGGGGATTGAGCAGTTCTTC. It encodes CASILTGGIEQFF.

Only a few counts were recorded for this clonotype. V usage is TRBV28 and J usage is TRBJ2-7; 8 bases agree with TRBD2. In germline, CDR1 is MDHEN, CDR2 SYDVKM. The ends lost 5 bases at V and 4 bases at J; junction bases unmatched: 10. This CDR3 has 15 residues. CDR3 in DNA: TGTGCCAGCAGTCTACCGGGACTAGTATCATACGAGCAGTACTTC. Translating gives CASSLPGLVSYEQYF.

The CDR3 sequence: CASSRQEMNTEAFF. The CDR3 DNA follows: TGTGCCAGCTCCCGTCAGGAGATGAACACTGAAGCTTTCTTT. The V and J genes are TRBV18 and TRBJ1-1; D remains ambiguous. The CDR3 spans 14 residues. Trimming removed 6 bases from V and 0 bases from J, with 11 bases in between. Germline V gene sequence: CDR1 KGHSH, CDR2 LQKENI.

V usage is TRBV27 and J usage is TRBJ2-3, with 11 bases fitting TRBD2. The CDR3 spans 15 residues. Trimming took 6 bases from V and 6 from J; bases not matched to a gene: 8. Germline CDR1 and CDR2: MNHEY and SMNVEV (reference sequence). This chain's CDR3 is CASRLTSGRRDTQYF. The CDR3 coding sequence is TGTGCCAGCAGACTCACTAGCGGGAGAAGGGATACGCAGTATTTT.

This chain joins TRBV6-5 and TRBJ1-1; tentatively, D is TRBD1 (5 bases). From germline, CDR1 is MNHEY and CDR2 SVGAGI. The CDR3 is 16 residues long. V lost 5 bases to trimming and J lost 3 bases, with 19 bases between them. CDR3 nucleotides: TGTGCCAGCAGTCGGGAGCTCGGGGCTGGGGACACTGAAGCTTTCTTT. Translating gives CASSRELGAGDTEAFF.

This clonotype has more than one count but fewer than ten. The chain's CDR3 is CASSYTGTPNEQYF. The CDR3 coding sequence is TGTGCCAGCAGTTATACAGGGACCCCCAACGAGCAGTACTTC. This chain links TRBV7-8 with TRBJ2-7; possible D gene TRBD1, 6 bases. Germline V gene sequence: CDR1 SGHVS, CDR2 FQNEAQ. V lost 6 bases, J lost 5 bases, and 17 bases lay in between. The CDR3 length is 14 residues. Variable domain in full (rest from reference TRBV7-8 and TRBJ2-7): GAGVSQSPRYKVAKRGQDVALRCDPISGHVSLFWYQQALGQGPEFLTYFQNEAQLDKSGLPSDRFFAERPEGSVSTLKIQRTQQEDSAVYLCASSYTGTPNEQYFGPGTRLTVT.

This clonotype was observed a few times. The V and J genes are TRBV2 and TRBJ2-6; D tentatively fits TRBD1 or TRBD2 (7 bases each). The V gene's germline CDR1 is SNHLY and CDR2 FYNNEI. V dropped 4 bases and J dropped 3 bases, with 19 bases sitting between them. The CDR3 totals 18 residues. CDR3 nucleotides: TGTGCCAGCAGTGTCCCAGGGGGGGCCCTTCGTGGGGCCAACGTCCTGACTTTC. It encodes CASSVPGGALRGANVLTF.

Only a few counts were recorded for this clonotype. The chain has TRBV24-1 and TRBJ2-4, with D unresolved. CDR3 size: 15 residues. V lost 2 bases and J 4 bases, leaving 11 bases between the germline ends. Germline V lookup: CDR1 KGHDR, CDR2 SFDVKD. The CDR3 sequence: CATSDSQSVKNIQYF. CDR3 in DNA: TGTGCCACCAGTGATTCGCAGAGCGTGAAAAACATTCAGTACTTC.

Of note for this clonotype: The junction does not match germline at one end; this may be a read error. In DNA form, the CDR3 reads TGTGCCTGCAGCTTAGACAGCTCCTACGAGCAGTACTTC. This sequence encodes CACSLDSSYEQYF. The rearrangement links TRBV7-2 to TRBJ2-7; perhaps TRBD1 as D (5 bases). CDR1 is SGHTA, CDR2 FQGNSA, per germline. The CDR3 length is 13 residues.

The rearrangement links TRBV18 to TRBJ2-7, with 10 bases matching TRBD2. The ends lost 6 bases at V and 3 bases at J; junction bases unmatched: 8. There are 15 residues in the CDR3. The germline CDR1 and CDR2 sequences are KGHSH and LQKENI. CDR3 nucleotide sequence: TGTGCCAGCTCGGGTATGGGACTAGCGAGCTACGAGCAGTACTTC. This encodes CASSGMGLASYEQYF.

This clonotype appeared once. The V and J genes are TRBV28 and TRBJ2-2; 8 nucleotides line up with TRBD1. Per germline, CDR1 MDHEN and CDR2 SYDVKM. The junction had 5 bases not matched to a gene; V was cut back by 6 bases and J by 5 bases. The CDR3 is 14 amino acids. The CDR3 loop reads CASRPDRETGELFF. Written as DNA, the CDR3 is TGTGCCAGCAGACCGGACAGGGAGACCGGGGAGCTGTTTTTT.

This clonotype showed up just a few times. CDR3 DNA: TGTGCCAGCACCATTGGGTGGACAGGCTATGGCTACACCTTC. It is translated as CASTIGWTGYGYTF. J is TRBJ1-2 and V is TRBV28, with TRBD1 matching over 7 bases. The CDR3 is made up of 14 amino acids. Germline values: CDR1 MDHEN, CDR2 SYDVKM. J gave up 4 bases and V 7 bases, and 9 bases lay outside the gene matches.

The chain has TRBV7-2 and TRBJ1-1; possibly TRBD1 for D (6 bases). CDR1 is SGHTA, CDR2 FQGNSA, per germline. CDR3 length: 16 residues. The V and J ends lost 5 bases and 3 bases respectively, with 19 bases between them. CDR3 in DNA: TGTGCCAGCAGCCCTCATCTACTCGCAGGGGACACTGAAGCTTTCTTT. Translation: CASSPHLLAGDTEAFF.

V is TRBV6-5 and J is TRBJ2-5; 7 positions agree with TRBD1. The assigned J gene may be wrong: the sequence end matches TRBJ2-7 better. The CDR3 has 14 residues. Germline assignment: CDR1 MNHEY and CDR2 SVGAGI. The CDR3 region has the DNA TGTGCCAGCAGTCAACTGACAGGGTGTGACGAGCAGTACTTC. This encodes CASSQLTGCDEQYF.